This T cell receptor beta chain was recovered during a study of Graves' ophthalmopathy and Graves' hyperthyroidism (dated by TCRdb to the late 2010s). Background on the whole study: Peripheral blood was collected before any treatment was given, at the time of initial diagnosis. The study used TCR beta repertoire signatures to distinguish Graves' ophthalmopathy from Graves' hyperthyroidism and to predict progression to ophthalmopathy. In total, around 130 blood samples were TCR-sequenced: fewer than 50 ophthalmopathy, some 75 hyperthyroidism and some 17 hyperthyroidism-to-ophthalmopathy patients. To explore V-J signatures distinguishing ophthalmopathy from hyperthyroidism, a discovery set of 100 patients (around 42 ophthalmopathy, over 55 stable hyperthyroidism) was enrolled. For independent validation, a separate cohort was made up of fewer than 20 hyperthyroidism patients plus 17 patients who later progressed from hyperthyroidism to ophthalmopathy. T-cell repertoires of thyroid tissue and blood were compared in more than 5 hyperthyroidism patients. Following sample collection, hyperthyroidism patients were given methimazole at a starting dose of 30 mg daily, and ophthalmopathy patients were given high-dose intravenous methylprednisolone.

For repertoire sequencing, TCR beta CDR3 regions were amplified from RNA transcripts. The first round of RT-PCR was done with HTBI primers and the Qiagen OneStep RT-PCR kit, and was followed by a second round of multiplex PCR, then size selection and purification. The libraries underwent paired-end sequencing with 100 bp reads on an Illumina HiSeq2000. In the source study's methods: SOAPnuke was used to process the reads, removing any read that contained adapters or uncalled bases, had a mean Phred below 15, or lacked an exact match to the constant primer or identifier. High-quality paired reads were merged with COPE v1.2.5. Clonotypes were defined as unique nucleotide sequences and were aligned to IMGT TRB V, D and J references using MiTCR v1.1. The analysis was limited to V-J combinations with a frequency above 0.0001, which together covered around 99% of the repertoires. For each V-J combination, a TCR clonal expansion and chaos score was defined as the ratio of F50 clonal expansion to chaos observed in the TCRdist matrix. Welch's t-statistics and random forest were used to reduce the features to 10 to 15 V-J combinations, which were then used as input to a naive Bayes classifier. The Morisita-Horn index was used to measure how similar the thyroid and blood repertoires were. TCRdb itself trimmed the public reads at Q25 with fastp, ran MiXCR and retained productive beta chains. Entries are consolidated by CDR3 protein sequence, retaining the most common genes and DNA. The V and J calls and clone size come from TCRdb's table, not from the authors' own analysis. The sample table lists around 670,000 distinct CDR3 sequences, approximately 40% of them with a count of one. 44% of the sample is held by the ten biggest clonotypes.

Results the study describes overall, beyond this receptor: Ophthalmopathy was separated from stable hyperthyroidism by the 13-signature model with roughly 88% sensitivity and about 83% specificity in cross-validation and with 80%/75% in the test set. Most expanded thyroid clonotypes with a frequency above 0.001 also appeared in blood, which suggests that blood repertoires may reflect the immune response in the thyroid. In validation, the model predicted ophthalmopathy progression with about 70% sensitivity and roughly 72% specificity; fewer than 15 predicted patients were CT-confirmed with GO in a median of around 6 months. Sample size was not statistically predetermined, and group allocation was not concealed from the investigators.

CDR1 and CDR2, per the germline V gene, are MNHEY and SVGAGI. The CDR3 runs 11 amino acids, cysteine and phenylalanine included. CDR3 DNA only is kept here, 33 bases in frame from base 1. Patients with ophthalmopathy had moderately to severely active disease, with a Clinical Activity Score of 3 or more, a NOSPECS grade of 4 or more, and a disease duration of less than 3 months. Patients with other autoimmune diseases, uncontrolled infections, pregnancy or lactation were excluded from the study. Diagnosis was based on clinical symptoms, serum thyroxine, TRAb, thyroid ultrasound and orbital computed tomography. Using Ficoll-Paque density gradient centrifugation, PBMCs were isolated from 8.5 to 10 ml of fresh peripheral blood. Total RNA was extracted using Trizol reagent, and RNA quality was checked on an Agilent 2100 Bioanalyzer. As regards this clonotype: What antigen it recognizes has not been identified. Per-base qualities were not stored, and no clone one base away is much larger.

The chain employs TRBV6-5 and TRBJ1-3; there is no confident call for the D gene. The sample comprised peripheral blood. This receptor was obtained from an adult man with Graves' ophthalmopathy. The DNA sequence is given as TGTGCGACAATATCGCTAAACACCATATATTTT. It translates to CATISLNTIYF.